This entry features one T cell receptor (beta chain) sequence. Its antigen target is currently unknown. The sample holds no much larger clone one base away, and base qualities are not on file. This sample stems from a study of T cells in localized non-small cell lung cancer (dated by TCRdb to the early 2020s). The study in broad terms: Comparing tumors with uninvolved tumor-adjacent lungs, the study looked at the T cell repertoires of approximately 250 patients with early-stage NSCLC. The cohort was made up of around 220 treatment-naive NSCLC patients whose localized lung tumors had been resected. NSCLC patients had a mean age of around 61 years, and fewer than 150 were male and 85 to 110 female. Broad study findings and their caveats: Because multi-region sequencing of the tumors was not done, intratumor heterogeneity could not be ruled out. Uninvolved tumor-adjacent lung showed the highest T cell clonality, higher than tumor, which suggests more focused antigenic responses in the adjacent lung. Because of the exploratory design, TCR variables were selected using unadjusted p-values without false-discovery rate correction. Higher T cell density in blood was associated with longer overall survival, whereas higher clonality in adjacent lung was associated with shorter survival. A median of roughly 60 of the top 100 tumor clones turned up in the paired uninvolved adjacent lung, and 28 of those clones also ranked among the top 100 of that same adjacent lung.

At diagnosis, tumor, uninvolved tumor-adjacent lung and peripheral blood were collected and then preserved as a mix of FFPE and fresh-frozen material. For TCR repertoire profiling, blood samples were analyzed in the form of peripheral blood mononuclear cells. The immunoSEQ Assay was used to sequence TCR beta CDR3 regions from DNA. The authors processed their data as follows. To compute T cell density, TCR beta template counts were normalized to usable DNA, which was estimated by amplifying housekeeping genes. The preseqR package was used to estimate richness by extrapolating to 400,000 templates for PBMC samples and to 120,000 templates for tissue samples. Clonality was calculated as one minus Pielou's evenness. Differential abundance testing on productive amino-acid clonotypes, with a minimum total count of 5 and an alpha of 0.1, was used to identify tissue-enriched TCRs. The Jaccard Index and the Morisita Overlap Index were used to quantify repertoire overlap between compartments. GLIPH clustered TCR beta CDR3s with public tetramer-defined viral CDR3s; viral motifs required at least three viral sequences plus V-gene enrichment. TCRdb provides this immuneACCESS table in a form limited to in-frame rearrangements. Some clones are lacking; in checked studies, under half of them reflect an unresolved V gene, and why the rest are absent is not known. V, J and clone size are those of that table, while D and trimming were read from the DNA. The sample has tens of thousands of clones on record, more than 70% of them singletons. 3.5% to 5% of the sample is held by the ten biggest clonotypes.

Material: peripheral blood, obtained before any cancer treatment. The sequence came from a woman aged 35-75 years with stage I lung adenocarcinoma.

For the CDR3, the sequence is CASSYSTTGSYGYTF. The bases are TGTGCCAGCAGTTACTCGACGACAGGGAGCTATGGCTACACCTTC. The rearranged chain carries TRBV6-5 and TRBJ1-2; 7 bases in the middle match TRBD1. The junction shows trimming of 0 bases on V and 4 bases on J, and the gene matches do not reach 5 bases of it. From cysteine to phenylalanine, the CDR3 is 15 amino acids long. The only DNA kept is the CDR3, 45 bases in frame from the first base. Looking up the germline V gene yields CDR1 MNHEY and CDR2 SVGAGI.